This T cell receptor beta chain was recovered during a study of OX40 agonist ivuxolimab in advanced cancers. Background on the study: Previous treatment with anti-PD-1, anti-PD-L1 or anti-CTLA-4 therapy was allowed; 35% to 50% had received some.

Profiled with immunoSEQ multiplex PCR; TCRdb holds only in-frame clones, not every one. This table has about 49,000 clones, almost 90% appearing once. The sequence came from an adult with an advanced solid tumor such as melanoma, head and neck, liver or kidney cancer. Sequencing was performed on CD4+ or CD8+ T cells sorted from blood, taken in a trial of the OX40 agonist ivuxolimab.

The CDR3 sequence: CASTMGGGRVNEQFF. CDR3 coding DNA: TGTGCCAGCACAATGGGGGGCGGGAGGGTCAATGAGCAGTTCTTC. The rearrangement uses TRBV27 and TRBJ2-1; 9 bases agree with TRBD2. Germline assignment: CDR1 MNHEY and CDR2 SMNVEV (reference sequence). The CDR3 has 15 residues. Trimming cost V 7 bases and J 6 bases; bases outside gene matches: 10.